One and the same sample provided the 8 T cell receptor beta chains below, sequenced in a study of blood T cell repertoires in COVID-19. Some clones are missing from TCRdb's copy, which holds only in-frame ones; the method was immunoSEQ multiplex PCR. The repertoire consists of 110,000 or so clones, with around 90% occurring once and the leading ten covering over 2%. Sequences were obtained from peripheral blood. The source is a human donor in a cohort sampled during active COVID-19.

This chain joins TRBV13 and TRBJ1-1; tentative D call: TRBD1 (6 bases). The germline V and J ends were trimmed by 5 bases and 5 bases, with 24 bases remaining between them. Germline values: CDR1 PRHDT, CDR2 FYEKMQ (reference sequence). This CDR3 spans 17 amino acids. The CDR3 nucleotides are TGTGCCAGCAGCCAAACGGCAGGGGTACGAACGGGGACTGAAGCTTTCTTT. Translating gives CASSQTAGVRTGTEAFF.

The chain links TRBV27 to TRBJ2-3; D uncertain. Germline V gene sequence: CDR1 MNHEY, CDR2 SMNVEV (reference sequence). The V end lost 3 bases, the J end lost 6 bases, and 10 bases lay between the germline ends. This CDR3 has 13 residues. The CDR3 bases are TGTGCCAGCAGTTTTTCTAGATTGGATACGCAGTATTTT. It codes for CASSFSRLDTQYF.

The genes are TRBV2 and TRBJ1-3; D unresolved. This CDR3 has 14 residues. Germline V CDR1 and CDR2: SNHLY, FYNNEI. The V and J ends lost 6 bases and 1 base respectively, with 10 bases between them. The CDR3 DNA follows: TGTGCCAGCAGCGAAAGCGGGTCTGGAAACACCATATATTTT. Protein product: CASSESGSGNTIYF.

V is TRBV30 and J is TRBJ2-5, with unresolved D. The CDR3 contains 12 residues. In germline, CDR1 is GTSNPN, CDR2 SVGIG (reference sequence). The V gene lost 2 bases and the J gene lost 5 bases, with 9 bases spanning the gap. The CDR3 spells CAWSPFGETQYF. The CDR3 DNA reads TGTGCCTGGAGTCCTTTCGGTGAGACCCAGTACTTC.

The genes are TRBV6-5 and TRBJ1-2; TRBD1 is a possible D gene (5 bases). The V end lost 6 bases, the J end lost 9 bases, and 17 bases lay between the germline ends. The length of the CDR3 is 13 residues. Germline CDR1 is MNHEY and CDR2 is SVGAGI. CDR3 coding DNA: TGTGCCAGCAGACAAACCGAGGAGGGGAGCTACACCTTC. Translation gives CASRQTEEGSYTF.

This sequence joins TRBV9 and TRBJ1-2, with a possible D match to TRBD1 (5 bases). V gave up 4 bases and J gave up 1 base, with 8 bases separating them. The germline gives CDR1 SGDLS, CDR2 YYNGEE. This CDR3 spans 13 amino acids. The CDR3 sequence: CASSPDSNYGYTF. The DNA for the CDR3 is TGTGCCAGCAGCCCAGACAGTAACTATGGCTACACCTTC.

On this clone: Other DNA sequences within the sample encode an identical CDR3. This sequence joins TRBV4-1 and TRBJ1-4; D might be TRBD1 (5 bases). V lost 2 bases and J 7 bases, leaving 11 bases between the germline ends. CDR1 and CDR2 from the germline V gene are MGHRA and YSYEKL. CDR3 length equals 14 residues. CDR3 in amino acids: CASSQQGAGEKLFF. Here the CDR3 DNA reads TGCGCCAGCAGCCAACAGGGAGCGGGTGAAAAACTGTTTTTT.

This clone was seen once. The chain is built from TRBV6-4 and TRBJ1-6; TRBD1 matches at 7 bases. With V trimmed by 3 bases and J by 7 bases, 6 bases remained unmatched. CDR3 length equals 15 residues. CDR1 is MRHNA and CDR2 is SNTAGT in the germline V gene. CDR3 protein: CASSEVTGPNSPLHF. CDR3 DNA: TGTGCCAGCAGTGAAGTGACAGGGCCAAATTCACCCCTCCACTTT.